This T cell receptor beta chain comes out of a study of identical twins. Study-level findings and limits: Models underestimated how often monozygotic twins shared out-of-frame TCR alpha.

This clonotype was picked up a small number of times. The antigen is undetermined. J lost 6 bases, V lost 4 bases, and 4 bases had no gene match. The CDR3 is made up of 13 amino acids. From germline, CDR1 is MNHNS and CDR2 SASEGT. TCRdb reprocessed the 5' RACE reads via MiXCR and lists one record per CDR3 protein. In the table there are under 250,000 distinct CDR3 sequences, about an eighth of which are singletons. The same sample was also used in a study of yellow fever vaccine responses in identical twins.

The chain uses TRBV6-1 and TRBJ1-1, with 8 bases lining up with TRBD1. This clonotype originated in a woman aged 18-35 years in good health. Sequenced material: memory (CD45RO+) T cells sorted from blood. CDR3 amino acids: CASSAKTGAEAFF. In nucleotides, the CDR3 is TGTGCCAGCAGTGCAAAGACAGGGGCTGAAGCTTTCTTT.